Listed here is a single TCR beta chain. This clonotype has at least ten counts. Its antigen remains undetermined. No base qualities exist here, and no much larger clone lies one base off it. The time point label of this sample denotes: sample taken at primary tumor resection. Whole RNA extracted from tumor and nontumor lung tissue, or from cryopreserved PBMC samples, was used for TCR sequencing without cell sorting. Donors were some 78 patients with early-stage, untreated non-small cell lung cancer from the lung TRACERx cohort. Only patients for whom sufficient RNA was available from at least two tumor regions were selected for TCR sequencing. This sample is drawn from a study of spatial heterogeneity in lung cancer (dated by TCRdb to between 2018 and 2020). Looking at the study overall: More beta-chain than alpha-chain transcripts were consistently detected, likely reflecting higher beta-chain transcript abundance. Nonsynonymous mutation counts, determined by whole-exome sequencing of tumor tissue, were related to features of the TCR repertoire. Both alpha and beta chains were TCR-sequenced in samples taken at surgery, namely 220 tumor regions, approximately 66 matched nontumor lung samples and some 53 PBMC samples. In non-small cell lung cancer, the study made a quantitative comparison of TCR alpha and beta repertoires among multiple tumor regions, matched nontumor lung and blood. In the raw uncorrected reads, each unique combination of TCR and UMI appeared on average more than ten times.

The junction shows trimming of 4 bases on V and 8 bases on J, plus 18 bases between the germline ends. Reading the germline V gene gives CDR1 KGHSY and CDR2 FQNENV. The CDR3 holds 16 amino acids from the cysteine to the phenylalanine. Only the CDR3 part of the read is kept: 48 bases, read in frame from the first base. The paper as a whole reports these results and caveats: Ubiquitous expanded tumor TCRs were found in blood more often at tumor resection than at routine follow-up. Confirming at a functional level the hypothesis that regional TCRs recognize regional mutations was considered to require additional single-cell paired TCR alpha and beta sequencing.

Libraries were constructed by 5' RACE. Instrument on record: NextSeq 500. To allow correction of PCR and sequencing errors, the TCR library protocol tagged every TCR cDNA molecule with a unique molecular identifier. Under the source paper's analysis protocol: TCR identification, UMI-based error correction and CDR3 extraction were performed with Decombinator tools. Expanded TCRs were defined as those above a frequency of 2 per 1,000, corresponding to the top 1% of the tumor frequency distribution. Each repertoire was subsampled 100 times to 5,000 TCRs, after which Renyi diversity was computed with the R vegan package. To build CDR3 similarity networks, amino acid triplet string-kernel similarity was used, and CDR3s were connected when their pairwise similarity was above 0.82. Starting from the raw public reads, TCRdb applied fastp trimming at Q25, assembled clones with MiXCR and retained in-frame beta chains. Rows are unified per CDR3 protein, each entry keeping the most common DNA and genes. In this record, the V and J calls reflect TCRdb's handling and not the investigators' own analysis. The sample yields about 95,000 distinct CDR3 sequences; roughly 8.7% were counted once. Of the sample, 6.9% falls within the top ten clones.

The starting material was PBMCs, obtained at surgery. Rearrangement joined TRBV16 to TRBJ1-6, and TRBD1 may be the D gene, going by 6 matching bases. The TCR originated in a male donor with early-stage non-small cell lung cancer. The bases are TGTGCCAGCAGCCCCTGGACAGAGGGGACCGATTCACCCCTCCACTTT. Its amino acids are CASSPWTEGTDSPLHF.